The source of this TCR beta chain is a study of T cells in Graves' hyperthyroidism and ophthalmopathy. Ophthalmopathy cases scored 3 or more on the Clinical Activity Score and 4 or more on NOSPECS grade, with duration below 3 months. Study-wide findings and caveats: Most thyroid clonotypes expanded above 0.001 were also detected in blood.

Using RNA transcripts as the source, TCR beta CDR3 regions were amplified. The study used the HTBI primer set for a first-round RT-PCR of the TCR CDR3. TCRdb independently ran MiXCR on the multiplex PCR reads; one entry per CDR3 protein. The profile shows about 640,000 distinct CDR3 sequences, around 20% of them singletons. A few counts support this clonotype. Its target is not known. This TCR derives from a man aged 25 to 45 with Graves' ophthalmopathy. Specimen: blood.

In DNA, the CDR3 is TGCAGTGCTATCGGGACTAGCGGGAGTCACAATGAGCAGTTCTTC. It codes for CSAIGTSGSHNEQFF. The chain links TRBV20-1 to TRBJ2-1; 14 nucleotides align to TRBD2. V dropped 4 bases and J dropped 5; count of bases not matched to a gene: 4. Germline CDR1 is DFQATT and CDR2 is SNEGSKA (reference sequence). CDR3 length: 15 residues.